Reported below is one T cell receptor (beta chain). Its target is unknown. In the original workflow: Because ImmunoSEQ provided only junction sequences with no quality scores, the filtering differed. Method: immunoSEQ multiplex PCR; TCRdb's copy keeps in-frame clones and lacks some. From that table come the V and J calls and clone size; the DNA was used to work out D and trimming. The table includes about 2.2 million clones, 93% detected once. This specimen belongs to a study of shared clonotypes between healthy human individuals. Overall study findings and caveats: Across subsets, estimated richness was generally greater for naive than for memory populations. In four donors, approximately 5% of naive CD4 clonotypes appeared in common.

Naive CD8 populations comprised CD45RO-negative cells positively selected for CCR7, excluding terminally differentiated effector memory CD45RA+ cells. Germline-derived CDR1 and CDR2 are MNHEY and SMNVEV (reference sequence). Between the trimmed V and J ends, which lost 0 bases and 7 bases, there was a span of 15 bases. There are 15 residues in the CDR3. Sequenced material: naive CD8+ T cells from PBMCs. The chain carries TRBV27 and TRBJ1-2; D unclear. The receptor's source is a young man in good health. Some clones in this sample may be carry-over from other donors' samples. Here the CDR3 DNA reads TGTGCCAGCAGTTTATCGTGGAGTACCCTAGGTGGCTACACCTTC. It yields the protein CASSLSWSTLGGYTF.